This T cell receptor (beta chain) was obtained from a study of response to subunit inactivated influenza vaccine. Study conclusions and caveats: Authors suggested that a seasonal influenza vaccination recruits few new T cells each time.

One entry per CDR3 protein results from TCRdb running MiXCR on the RT-PCR reads. The sample includes approximately 700,000 distinct CDR3 sequences, around a sixth of them seen just once. Trimming took 2 bases from V and 0 from J, leaving 20 bases between them. This CDR3 comprises 19 residues. Germline loops: CDR1 SGHAT, CDR2 FQNNGV. On this clonotype: Its antigen is still unknown.

This sequence joins TRBV11-2 and TRBJ2-4; no reliable D call. This TCR derives from a man between 45 and 60 years old who received an inactivated influenza vaccine. The specimen comprised PBMCs from blood, sampled 12 days after vaccination. The DNA for the CDR3 is TGTGCCAGCAGCTTAAGGGTCGGAGTCCGTTCTCTAGCCAAAAACATTCAGTACTTC. Its translation: CASSLRVGVRSLAKNIQYF. Based on the CDR3 plus reference TRBV11-2 and TRBJ2-4, the full variable domain is EAGVAQSPRYKIIEKRQSVAFWCNPISGHATLYWYQQILGQGPKLLIQFQNNGVVDDSQLPKDRFSAERLKGVDSTLKIQPAKLEDSAVYLCASSLRVGVRSLAKNIQYFGAGTRLSVL.